This T cell receptor beta chain stems from a study of blood T cell repertoires in COVID-19. This clone was detected a few times. Germline CDR1 and CDR2: SGHNT and YYREEE (reference sequence). This CDR3 has 15 residues. V shed 1 base, J shed 9 bases, and the junction held 6 bases outside the gene matches. The protocol was immunoSEQ multiplex PCR, while the TCRdb copy is restricted to in-frame clones and leaves out a portion. The sample lists 150,000 or so clones, approximately 91% occurring once. Sequenced input: peripheral blood. The rearrangement joins TRBV5-4 to TRBJ1-6; 8 nucleotides line up with TRBD1. The origin of this receptor is a human donor in a cohort sampled during active COVID-19. The CDR3: CASSLLDRVSSPLHF. Here the CDR3 DNA reads TGTGCCAGCAGCTTGCTGGACAGGGTGTCTTCACCCCTCCACTTT.